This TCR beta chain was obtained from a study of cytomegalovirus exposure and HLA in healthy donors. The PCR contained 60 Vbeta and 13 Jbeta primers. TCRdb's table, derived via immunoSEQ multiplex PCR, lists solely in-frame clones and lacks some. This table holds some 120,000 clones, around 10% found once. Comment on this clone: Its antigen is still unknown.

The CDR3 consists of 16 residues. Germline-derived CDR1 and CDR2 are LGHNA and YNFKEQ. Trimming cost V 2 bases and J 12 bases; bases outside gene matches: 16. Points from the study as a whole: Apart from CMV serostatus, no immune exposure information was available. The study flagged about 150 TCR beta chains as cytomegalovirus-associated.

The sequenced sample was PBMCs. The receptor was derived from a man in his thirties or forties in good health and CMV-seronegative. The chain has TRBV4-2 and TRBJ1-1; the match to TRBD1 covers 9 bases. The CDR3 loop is CASSQHRDRAPMSTFF. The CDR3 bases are TGTGCCAGCAGCCAACACCGGGACAGGGCGCCTATGTCGACTTTCTTT.